This is a list of T cell receptor beta chains from one sample in a study of blood T cell repertoires in COVID-19. Here immunoSEQ multiplex PCR was the method, and the copy in TCRdb shows in-frame clones only, minus some. The sample consists of some 340,000 clones, 90% of them appearing once. Sequencing was performed on PBMCs or T cells enriched from blood (not recorded which). The receptors come from a woman under 40 who had been exposed to COVID-19. CDR3s include the opening cysteine and the closing phenylalanine or tryptophan. A D gene is named only where the DNA matches it firmly. Some rows mark clone size as missing; the rest say once, few, many or name a class of expanded clone.

CDR3 DNA: TGTGTCATAGTGGTGGGACTAGCGGGGGCCCAAGAGACCCAGTACTTC
CDR3 protein: CVIVVGLAGAQETQYF
D gene: TRBD2
V gene: TRBV19
J gene: TRBJ2-5
clone size: .

CDR3 DNA: TGTGCCAGCAGCTTAGACAGGGGACAATCGAGCTACACCTTC
CDR3 protein: CASSLDRGQSSYTF
D gene: TRBD1
V gene: TRBV7-2
J gene: TRBJ1-2
clone size: .

CDR3 DNA: TGTGCCAGCAGCCACGCTAGCGGGGGGGCCCCTGAGCAGTTCTTC
CDR3 protein: CASSHASGGAPEQFF
D gene: TRBD2
V gene: TRBV3-1/TRBV3-2
J gene: TRBJ2-1
clone size: .

CDR3 DNA: TGTGCCATCAGTCCGGGGGGTAACTATGGCTACACCTTC
CDR3 protein: CAISPGGNYGYTF
D gene: .
V gene: TRBV10-3
J gene: TRBJ1-2
clone size: once

CDR3 DNA: TGTGCCAGCAGTGAAGCGCGAACAGCTGAAGCTTTCTTT
CDR3 protein: CASSEARTAEAFF
D gene: .
V gene: TRBV6-1
J gene: TRBJ1-1
clone size: .

CDR3 DNA: TGTGCCAGCAGCGTACTTGCGGGGGGGCCACATACGCAGTATTTT
CDR3 protein: CASSVLAGGPHTQYF
D gene: TRBD2
V gene: TRBV9
J gene: TRBJ2-3
clone size: .

CDR3 DNA: TGCGCCAGCAGCTTGGCAGACAGGGGGCATGGCTACACCTTC
CDR3 protein: CASSLADRGHGYTF
D gene: TRBD1
V gene: TRBV5-1
J gene: TRBJ1-2
clone size: .

CDR3 DNA: TGTGCCACCAGCGTCCCCGGGAGCCGGAACACTGAAGCTTTCTTT
CDR3 protein: CATSVPGSRNTEAFF
D gene: .
V gene: TRBV15
J gene: TRBJ1-1
clone size: .

CDR3 DNA: TGTGCCAGCTCCCTGGGGACAGGGATCAGCGAGCAGTACTTC
CDR3 protein: CASSLGTGISEQYF
D gene: TRBD1
V gene: TRBV9
J gene: TRBJ2-7
clone size: .

CDR3 DNA: TGTGCCTGGAGGCCCGCAGGGCCTATTCCCATTCAGTACTTC
CDR3 protein: CAWRPAGPIPIQYF
D gene: .
V gene: TRBV30
J gene: TRBJ2-4
clone size: .

CDR3 DNA: TGTGCCAGCAGCCCCAGACAGGACCCGTACTATGGCTACACCTTC
CDR3 protein: CASSPRQDPYYGYTF
D gene: .
V gene: TRBV2
J gene: TRBJ1-2
clone size: .

CDR3 DNA: TGTGCCAGTAGTATAGGACAGCCGTTGAATGAGCAGTTCTTC
CDR3 protein: CASSIGQPLNEQFF
D gene: .
V gene: TRBV19
J gene: TRBJ2-1
clone size: .

CDR3 DNA: TGTGCCAGCAGTTTATCGAAGACTAGCGGGATCCCTAGCACAGATACGCAGTATTTT
CDR3 protein: CASSLSKTSGIPSTDTQYF
D gene: TRBD2
V gene: TRBV27
J gene: TRBJ2-3
clone size: .

CDR3 DNA: TGTGCCAGCAGCCCGGACAGATTCGCTGGCTACACCTTC
CDR3 protein: CASSPDRFAGYTF
D gene: .
V gene: TRBV7-8
J gene: TRBJ1-2
clone size: .

CDR3 DNA: TGTGCCAGCAGCCCGGGCGGAGCGGGGGGCCTTAGCACAGATACGCAGTATTTT
CDR3 protein: CASSPGGAGGLSTDTQYF
D gene: TRBD2
V gene: TRBV5-4
J gene: TRBJ2-3
clone size: .